This is a list of T cell receptor beta chains from one sample in a study of cytomegalovirus exposure and HLA in healthy donors. Assay: immunoSEQ multiplex PCR; the TCRdb copy retains only in-frame clones and omits some. The sample holds around 150,000 clones, around three fifths seen once. Specimen: PBMCs. The receptors were gathered from a male donor in good health and CMV-seronegative. The CDR3 runs from the conserved cysteine through the conserved F or W. D genes are given only for firm matches. A clone size is listed for some rows: how often the clone was seen (once, few, many), or a class if it is expanded.

>NA|TRBV5-1|TRBJ1-4|NA|14
TGCGCCAGCAGCACCGGACAGAATAATGAAAAACTGTTTTTT
CASSTGQNNEKLFF
>few|TRBV11-2|TRBJ1-4|TRBD1|15
TGTGCCAGCAGCTTAGGGGACAGGCTTAATGAAAAACTGTTTTTT
CASSLGDRLNEKLFF
>few|TRBV18|TRBJ1-5|NA|14
TGTGCCAGCTCACCCGATCTCCGGGGGCAGCCCCAGCATTTT
CASSPDLRGQPQHF
>NA|TRBV21-1|TRBJ1-6|NA|13
TGTGCCAGCTTGCGGGGGGCGCGGTCCCCCCTCCACTTT
CASLRGARSPLHF
>few|TRBV9|TRBJ1-5|NA|14
TGTGCCAGCAGCGTAGGGCAGAGGGATCAGCCCCAGCATTTT
CASSVGQRDQPQHF
>NA|TRBV28|TRBJ1-2|TRBD1|13
TGTGCCGGACAGGACAGGGCTAACTATGGCTACACCTTC
CAGQDRANYGYTF
>NA|TRBV4-1|TRBJ2-5|NA|16
TGCGCCAGCAGCCAAGGCACGGGTTTGAGCCAAGAGACCCAGTACTTC
CASSQGTGLSQETQYF
>NA|TRBV5-8|TRBJ2-7|TRBD1|16
TGTGCCAGCATCAGAATACCCGGGACAGGGTCCCACGAGCAGTACTTC
CASIRIPGTGSHEQYF
>NA|TRBV27|TRBJ2-7|NA|13
TGTGCCACGGCGCCGTGGGGGGACTACGAGCAGTACTTC
CATAPWGDYEQYF
>NA|TRBV6-5|TRBJ2-1|NA|12
TGTGCCAGCAGCAATAACAGGGGGAGGGAGTTCTTC
CASSNNRGREFF
>NA|TRBV2|TRBJ1-2|NA|13
TGTGCCAGCAGTGAAGAAGCGGGGGCCGGCTACACCTTC
CASSEEAGAGYTF
>once|TRBV7-9|TRBJ2-5|TRBD2|16
TGTGCCAGCAGCTCCGGGACTAGCGGGCTCCAAGAGACCCAGTACTTC
CASSSGTSGLQETQYF
>NA|TRBV19|TRBJ1-2|NA|15
TGTGCCAGTATCGACAGATATACTCTGGGGAAGGGCTACACCTTC
CASIDRYTLGKGYTF
>few|TRBV2|TRBJ2-1|TRBD1|17
TGTGCCAGCAGACCAGACGACTTCGACAGGGTTGTCTATGAGCAGTTCTTC
CASRPDDFDRVVYEQFF
>NA|TRBV6-1|TRBJ2-5|TRBD1|13
TGTGCCAGCAGGTCGGGACAGGGGGAGACCCAGTACTTC
CASRSGQGETQYF
>NA|TRBV7-2|TRBJ1-4|TRBD1|14
TGTGCCAGCAGCTTAGGACAGGGCAACGAAAAACTGTTTTTT
CASSLGQGNEKLFF
>NA|TRBV15|TRBJ2-7|TRBD1|13
TGTGCCACCAGAGACAGGGGAGGTAACGAGCAGTACTTC
CATRDRGGNEQYF
>NA|TRBV7-9|TRBJ1-1|NA|15
TGTTCCAGCAGCTTAGGGGCAGGGCTGGACACTGAAGCTTTCTTT
CSSSLGAGLDTEAFF
>NA|TRBV6-1|TRBJ1-1|TRBD1|15
TGTGCCAGCAGTTTACAGGGGGCGATGAACACTGAAGCTTTCTTT
CASSLQGAMNTEAFF
>few|TRBV6-6|TRBJ2-1|TRBD2|15
TGTGCCAGCAGTCCCGGGACTAGCGGGGGAAATGAGCAGTTCTTC
CASSPGTSGGNEQFF
>NA|TRBV29-1|TRBJ2-7|TRBD2|13
TGCAGCGGACGACTAGCGGGGGCCTACGAGCAGTACTTC
CSGRLAGAYEQYF
>NA|TRBV5-4|TRBJ1-4|NA|14
TGTGCCAGCAGCTTCGCAGGGGCAGGCGAAAAACTGTTTTTT
CASSFAGAGEKLFF
>NA|TRBV6-5|TRBJ2-3|TRBD1|15
TGTGCCAGCATCCGGGGACAGGGGGCGAGAGATACGCAGTATTTT
CASIRGQGARDTQYF
>NA|TRBV4-2|TRBJ2-7|NA|14
TGTGCCAGCAGCCAAGATGGCTTGGCTGCCGAGCAGTACTTC
CASSQDGLAAEQYF
>NA|TRBV25-1|TRBJ1-1|NA|12
TGTGCCAGCAGTGGATGGAGGGATCTAGCTTTCTTT
CASSGWRDLAFF
>NA|TRBV2|TRBJ1-4|TRBD1|14
TGTGCCAGCAGGAAGGGGGCGCGGGATGAAAAACTGTTTTTT
CASRKGARDEKLFF
>NA|TRBV19|TRBJ2-2|TRBD2|16
TGTGCCAGTAGAGGACTAGCACCGGCGGAGACCGGGGAGCTGTTTTTT
CASRGLAPAETGELFF
>few|TRBV7-2|TRBJ1-5|TRBD1|16
TGTGCCAGCAGCTCCCCCGGGACAGGGGGCAACCAGCCCCAGCATTTT
CASSSPGTGGNQPQHF
>NA|TRBV7-2|TRBJ1-6|NA|15
TGTGCCAGCAGCTTAGATAGGGGGGGGGAGTCACCCCTCCACTTT
CASSLDRGGESPLHF
>NA|TRBV6-1|TRBJ2-1|TRBD2|17
TGTGCCAGCAGTGAACGCCTTGGACTAGCGGGGGCCCATGAGCAGTTCTTC
CASSERLGLAGAHEQFF
>NA|TRBV29-1|TRBJ1-1|NA|14
TGCAGCGTTCGAATCGGGGGGGGGAACACTGAAGCTTTCTTT
CSVRIGGGNTEAFF
>NA|TRBV7-3|TRBJ1-1|NA|12
TGTGCCAGCAGCGCCACAGCGGGGGAAGCTTTCTTT
CASSATAGEAFF
>NA|TRBV7-2|TRBJ2-1|TRBD1|15
TGTGCCAGCAGCCGCCGGGACAGGGGAAGTGGTGAGCAGTTCTTC
CASSRRDRGSGEQFF
>few|TRBV6-5|TRBJ2-7|TRBD1|15
TGTGCCAGCAGTCTACCGGGACAGGTGACCTACGAGCAGTACTTC
CASSLPGQVTYEQYF
>once|TRBV6-5|TRBJ2-1|NA|15
TGTGCCAGCAGCAGACCAGGCTTCTCCTACAATGAGCAGTTCTTC
CASSRPGFSYNEQFF
>few|TRBV5-4|TRBJ2-2|TRBD1|15
TGTGCCAGCAGCGGGGACAGGGGATTGGCCGGGGAGCTGTTTTTT
CASSGDRGLAGELFF
>NA|TRBV27|TRBJ1-1|NA|12
TGTGCCAGCTGGAGGCCGAACACTGAAGCTTTCTTT
CASWRPNTEAFF
>once|TRBV5-1|TRBJ1-4|NA|15
TGCGCCAGCAGCGCGGCGGGAGTCTCTAATGAAAAACTGTTTTTT
CASSAAGVSNEKLFF
>few|TRBV27|TRBJ1-5|NA|14
TGTGCCACCCGGGGGGGGCATCGCAATCAGCCCCAGCATTTT
CATRGGHRNQPQHF
>NA|TRBV7-3|TRBJ2-5|TRBD1|14
TGTGCCAGCAGTAGAACAGGGGGTGGGGAGACCCAGTACTTC
CASSRTGGGETQYF
>NA|TRBV5-4|TRBJ1-1|NA|13
TGTGCCAGCAGCATGTCCACCGAGGCGGAAGCTTTCTTT
CASSMSTEAEAFF
>NA|TRBV29-1|TRBJ2-5|NA|14
TGCAGCGTTGAAAAGGGGGGGTTGATAGAGACCCAGTACTTC
CSVEKGGLIETQYF
>NA|TRBV10-3|TRBJ2-2|TRBD2|17
TGTGCCATCAGACCAACTAGCGGAGGGTTAAACACCGGGGAGCTGTTTTTT
CAIRPTSGGLNTGELFF
>NA|TRBV2|TRBJ1-3|NA|16
TGTGCCAGCAGTGAAGGCAGTCCGATCTCTGGAAACACCATATATTTT
CASSEGSPISGNTIYF
>NA|TRBV4-3|TRBJ1-2|NA|16
TGCGCCAGCAGCCAAGAACGGGTGAGGGTCCCCTATGGCTACACCTTC
CASSQERVRVPYGYTF
>NA|TRBV5-1|TRBJ1-2|NA|14
TGCGCCAGCAGCGCTCAGGCAATCGGCTATGGCTACACCTTC
CASSAQAIGYGYTF
>few|TRBV7-8|TRBJ1-5|TRBD1|17
TGTGCCAGCAGCTTAAGGGACAGGGGGAATAGCAATCAGCCCCAGCATTTT
CASSLRDRGNSNQPQHF
>NA|TRBV5-1|TRBJ2-7|TRBD1|15
TGCGCCAGCAGCTTGGATGGGACAGCCTACTACGAGCAGTACTTC
CASSLDGTAYYEQYF
>NA|TRBV6-4|TRBJ2-3|TRBD2|15
TGTGCCAGCAGTGACTCGCGGGGGGCCACAGATACGCAGTATTTT
CASSDSRGATDTQYF
>NA|TRBV5-5|TRBJ2-6|NA|17
TGTGCCAGCAGCAAACTCGGCGGCAGCTCTGGGGCCAACGTCCTGACTTTC
CASSKLGGSSGANVLTF
>NA|TRBV7-2|TRBJ2-1|NA|15
TGTGCCAGCAGCTTAGTGGGTTTAACCGCGGGTGAGCAGTTCTTC
CASSLVGLTAGEQFF
>NA|TRBV18|TRBJ1-2|TRBD1|14
TGTGCCAGCTCACCCGACAGGGCGAACTATGGCTACACCTTC
CASSPDRANYGYTF
>NA|TRBV18|TRBJ1-2|TRBD1|15
TGTGCCAGCTCACCACCACAGGGGGCTTCGCGTGGCTACACCTTC
CASSPPQGASRGYTF
>few|TRBV7-2|TRBJ2-7|TRBD2|16
TGTGCCAGCAGCTCAGGCGGGACTAGCGTATCCTACGAGCAGTACTTC
CASSSGGTSVSYEQYF